This T cell receptor beta chain was documented in a study of T cells in Graves' hyperthyroidism and ophthalmopathy. Amplified TCR beta CDR3 regions came from RNA transcripts. HTBI primers were used for first-round RT-PCR of the TCR CDR3. TCRdb re-called the multiplex PCR reads with MiXCR, one entry per CDR3 protein. The sample lists 480,000 or so distinct CDR3 sequences; about 46% were seen once. This clonotype was seen at least ten times. The antigen is not known. This CDR3 is built from 15 residues. CDR1 and CDR2 (germline): MGHRA, YSYEKL. Losses at the gene ends were 4 bases for V and 5 bases for J; bases not matched to a gene: 10. Study-level findings and limits: The model made its ophthalmopathy prediction, and onset followed a median around 6.9 months later. Most clonotypes expanded in the thyroid (above 0.001) were also present in blood.

Uncontrolled infections, other autoimmune diseases, pregnancy or lactation led to exclusion of patients. Diagnoses were made from clinical symptoms, serum measures (thyroxine and TRAb), thyroid ultrasound and orbital computed tomography. Sequencing input: peripheral blood or thyroid tissue (not recorded which). The receptor was isolated from an adult woman with Graves' disease, either hyperthyroidism or ophthalmopathy (not recorded which). The gene calls are TRBV4-1 and TRBJ2-5, with TRBD2 identical over 7 bases. The DNA of the CDR3 is TGCGCCAGCAGCCCTACTAGCGCCTTGGGGGAGACCCAGTACTTC. Translation: CASSPTSALGETQYF.